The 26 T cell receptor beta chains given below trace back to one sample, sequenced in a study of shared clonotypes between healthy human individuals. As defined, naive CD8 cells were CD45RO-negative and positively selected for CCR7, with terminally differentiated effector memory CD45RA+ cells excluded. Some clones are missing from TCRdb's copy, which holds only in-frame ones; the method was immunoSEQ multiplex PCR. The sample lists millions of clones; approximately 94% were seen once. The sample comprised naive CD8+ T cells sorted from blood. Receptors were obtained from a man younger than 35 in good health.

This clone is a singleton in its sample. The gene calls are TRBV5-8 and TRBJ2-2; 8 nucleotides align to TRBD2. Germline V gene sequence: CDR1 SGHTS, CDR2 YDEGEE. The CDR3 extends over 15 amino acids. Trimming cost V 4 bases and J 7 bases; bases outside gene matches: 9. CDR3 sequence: CASSPGREPNGELFF. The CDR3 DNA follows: TGTGCCAGCAGCCCCGGGAGGGAGCCGAACGGGGAGCTGTTTTTT. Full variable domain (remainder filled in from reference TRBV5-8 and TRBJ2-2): EAGVTQSPTHLIKTRGQQATLRCSPISGHTSVYWYQQALGLGLQFLLWYDEGEERNRGNFPPRFSGRQFPNYSSELNVNALELEDSALYLCASSPGREPNGELFFGEGSRLTVL.

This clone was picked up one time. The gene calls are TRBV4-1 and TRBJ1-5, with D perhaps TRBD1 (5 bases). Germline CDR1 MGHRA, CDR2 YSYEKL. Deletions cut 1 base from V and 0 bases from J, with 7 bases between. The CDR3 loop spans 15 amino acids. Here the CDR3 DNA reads TGCGCCAGCAGCCAAGGGGGCAATAGCAATCAGCCCCAGCATTTT. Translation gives CASSQGGNSNQPQHF.

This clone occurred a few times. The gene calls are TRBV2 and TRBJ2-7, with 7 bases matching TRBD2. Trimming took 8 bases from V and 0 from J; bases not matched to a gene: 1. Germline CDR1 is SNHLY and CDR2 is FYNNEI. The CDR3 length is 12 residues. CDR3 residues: CASGGSSYEQYF. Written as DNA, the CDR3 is TGTGCCAGCGGCGGGAGCTCCTACGAGCAGTACTTC.

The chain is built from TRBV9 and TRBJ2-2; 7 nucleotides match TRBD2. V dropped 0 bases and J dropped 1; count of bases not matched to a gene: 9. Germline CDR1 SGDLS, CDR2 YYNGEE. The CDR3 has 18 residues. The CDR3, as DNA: TGTGCCAGCAGCGTAGGTCTCTTGGGACTACTGAACACCGGGGAGCTGTTTTTT. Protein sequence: CASSVGLLGLLNTGELFF.

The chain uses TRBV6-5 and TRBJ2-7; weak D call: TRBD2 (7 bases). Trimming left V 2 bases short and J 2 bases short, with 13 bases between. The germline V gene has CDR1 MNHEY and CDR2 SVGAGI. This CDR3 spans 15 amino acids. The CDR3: CASSYDQGTTYEQYF. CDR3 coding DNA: TGTGCCAGCAGTTACGACCAGGGGACTACCTACGAGCAGTACTTC.

As DNA, the CDR3 is TGTGCCAGCAGTTTAACCCGGCAGGGGGCGGGGGAGCAGTACTTC. Translated, it gives CASSLTRQGAGEQYF. This chain joins TRBV27 and TRBJ2-7; 8 bases agree with TRBD1. The germline gives CDR1 MNHEY, CDR2 SMNVEV (reference sequence). This CDR3 contains 15 residues. Losses at the gene ends were 2 bases for V and 7 bases for J; bases not matched to a gene: 10.

CDR3 bases: TGTGCCAGCAGTTCATCACAGCGCCTCTCTGGAAACACCATATATTTT. Residues: CASSSSQRLSGNTIYF. The chain combines TRBV2 with TRBJ1-3, with D unclear. CDR3 size: 16 residues. Germline lookup yields CDR1 SNHLY and CDR2 FYNNEI. V was cut by 5 bases and J by 0 bases, with 14 bases left in between.

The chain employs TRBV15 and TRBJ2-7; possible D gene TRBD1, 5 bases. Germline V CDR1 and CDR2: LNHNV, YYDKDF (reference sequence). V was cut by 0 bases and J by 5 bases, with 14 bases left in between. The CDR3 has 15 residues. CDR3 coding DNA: TGTGCCACCAGCAGAGACCTAGAAGGGGTCAACGAGCAGTACTTC. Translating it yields CATSRDLEGVNEQYF.

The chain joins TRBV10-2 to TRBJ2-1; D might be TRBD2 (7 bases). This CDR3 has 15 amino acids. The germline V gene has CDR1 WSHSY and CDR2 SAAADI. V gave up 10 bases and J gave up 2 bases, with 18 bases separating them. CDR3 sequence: CATTVGGAPYNEQFF. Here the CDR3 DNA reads TGCGCCACCACAGTGGGGGGGGCCCCCTACAATGAGCAGTTCTTC.

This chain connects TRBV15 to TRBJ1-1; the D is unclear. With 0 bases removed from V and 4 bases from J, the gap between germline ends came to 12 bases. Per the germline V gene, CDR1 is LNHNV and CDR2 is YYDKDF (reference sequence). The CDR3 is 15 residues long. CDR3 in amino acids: CATSRDEGSSTEAFF. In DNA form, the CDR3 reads TGTGCCACCAGCAGAGATGAAGGGTCGAGCACTGAAGCTTTCTTT.

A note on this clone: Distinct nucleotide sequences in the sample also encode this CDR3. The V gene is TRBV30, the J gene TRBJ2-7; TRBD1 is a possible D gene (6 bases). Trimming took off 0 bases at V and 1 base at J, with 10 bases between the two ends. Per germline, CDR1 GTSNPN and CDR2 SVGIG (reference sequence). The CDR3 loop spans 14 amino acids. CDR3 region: CAWSVDSSSYEQYF. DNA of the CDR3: TGTGCCTGGAGTGTGGACAGTTCTTCCTACGAGCAGTACTTC.

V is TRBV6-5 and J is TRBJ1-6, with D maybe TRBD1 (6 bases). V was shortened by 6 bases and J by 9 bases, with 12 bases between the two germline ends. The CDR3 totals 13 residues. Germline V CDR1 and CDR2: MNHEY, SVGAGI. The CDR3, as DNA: TGTGCCAGCAGCCAACAGGGAGGTTCACCCCTCCACTTT. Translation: CASSQQGGSPLHF.

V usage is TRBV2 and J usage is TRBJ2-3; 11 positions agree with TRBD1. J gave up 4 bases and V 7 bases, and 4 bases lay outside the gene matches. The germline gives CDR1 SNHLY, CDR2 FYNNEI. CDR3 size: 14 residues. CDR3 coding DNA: TGTGCCAGCACTGCGGGACAGGGGGCAGATACGCAGTATTTT. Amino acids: CASTAGQGADTQYF.

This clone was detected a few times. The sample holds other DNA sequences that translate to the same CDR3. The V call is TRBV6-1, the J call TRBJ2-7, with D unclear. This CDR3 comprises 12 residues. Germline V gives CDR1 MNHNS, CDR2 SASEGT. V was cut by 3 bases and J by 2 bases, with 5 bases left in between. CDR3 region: CASSDSTYEQYF. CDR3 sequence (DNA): TGTGCCAGCAGTGACAGTACCTACGAGCAGTACTTC.

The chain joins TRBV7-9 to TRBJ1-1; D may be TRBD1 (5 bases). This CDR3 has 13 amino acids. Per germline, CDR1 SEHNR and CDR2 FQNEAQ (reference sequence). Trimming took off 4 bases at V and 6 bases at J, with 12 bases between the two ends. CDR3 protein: CASSSPGFAEAFF. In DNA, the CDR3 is TGTGCCAGCAGCTCCCCAGGGTTCGCTGAAGCTTTCTTT.

Here the CDR3 DNA reads TGTGCCAGCAGCTGGGGGCTGTCAAACACCGGGGAGCTGTTTTTT. It codes for CASSWGLSNTGELFF. The rearrangement links TRBV11-3 to TRBJ2-2; the D gene is possibly TRBD1 (6 bases). CDR3 length: 15 amino acids. V lost 4 bases to trimming and J lost 2 bases, with 11 bases between them. CDR1 is SGHNT and CDR2 is YENEEA in the germline V gene.

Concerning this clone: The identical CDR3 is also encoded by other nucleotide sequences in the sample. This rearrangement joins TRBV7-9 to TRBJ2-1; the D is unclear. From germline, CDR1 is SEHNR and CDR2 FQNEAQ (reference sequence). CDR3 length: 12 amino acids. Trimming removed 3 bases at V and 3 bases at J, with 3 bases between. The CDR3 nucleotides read TGTGCCAGCAGCTTCGGCTACAATGAGCAGTTCTTC. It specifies CASSFGYNEQFF.

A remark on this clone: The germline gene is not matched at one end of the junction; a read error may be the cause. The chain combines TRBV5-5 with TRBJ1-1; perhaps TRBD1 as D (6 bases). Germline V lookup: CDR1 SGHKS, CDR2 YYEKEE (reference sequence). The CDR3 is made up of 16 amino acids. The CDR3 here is CASSPLSGTLNTEAFF. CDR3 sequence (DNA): TGTGCCAGCAGCCCTCTATCTGGGACACTGAATACTGAAGCTTTCTTT.

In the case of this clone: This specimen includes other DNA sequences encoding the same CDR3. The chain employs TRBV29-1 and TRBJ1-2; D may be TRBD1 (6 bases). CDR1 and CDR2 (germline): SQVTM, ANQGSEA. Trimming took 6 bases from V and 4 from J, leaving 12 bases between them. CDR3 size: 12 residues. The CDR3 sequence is CSVSGGSYGYTF. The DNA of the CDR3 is TGCAGCGTCTCGGGGGGCTCCTATGGCTACACCTTC.

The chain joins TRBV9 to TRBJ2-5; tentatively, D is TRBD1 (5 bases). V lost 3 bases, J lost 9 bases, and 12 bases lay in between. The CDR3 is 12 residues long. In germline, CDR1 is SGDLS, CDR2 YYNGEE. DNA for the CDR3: TGTGCCAGCAGCGGGGGCGTCCTCCCCCAGTACTTC. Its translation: CASSGGVLPQYF.

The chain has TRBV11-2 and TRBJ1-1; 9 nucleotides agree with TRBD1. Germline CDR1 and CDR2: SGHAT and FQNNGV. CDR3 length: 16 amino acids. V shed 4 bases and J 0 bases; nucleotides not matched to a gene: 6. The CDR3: CASSSWDRALNTEAFF. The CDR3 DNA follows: TGTGCCAGCAGCTCCTGGGACAGGGCGCTGAACACTGAAGCTTTCTTT. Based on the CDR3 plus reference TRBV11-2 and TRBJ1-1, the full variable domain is EAGVAQSPRYKIIEKRQSVAFWCNPISGHATLYWYQQILGQGPKLLIQFQNNGVVDDSQLPKDRFSAERLKGVDSTLKIQPAKLEDSAVYLCASSSWDRALNTEAFFGQGTRLTVV.

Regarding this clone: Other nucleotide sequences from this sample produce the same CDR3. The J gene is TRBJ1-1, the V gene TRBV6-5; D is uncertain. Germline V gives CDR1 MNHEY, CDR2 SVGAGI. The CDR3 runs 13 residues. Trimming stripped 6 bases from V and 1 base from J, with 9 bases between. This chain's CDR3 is CASSRSGNTEAFF. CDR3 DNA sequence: TGTGCCAGCAGCCGGAGTGGGAACACTGAAGCTTTCTTT.

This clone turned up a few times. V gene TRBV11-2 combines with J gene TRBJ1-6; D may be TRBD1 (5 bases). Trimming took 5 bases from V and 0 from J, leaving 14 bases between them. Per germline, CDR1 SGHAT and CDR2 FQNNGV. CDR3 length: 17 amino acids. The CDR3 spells CASSHRDRRSYNSPLHF. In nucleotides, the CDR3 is TGTGCCAGCAGCCATCGGGACCGTCGCTCCTATAATTCACCCCTCCACTTT. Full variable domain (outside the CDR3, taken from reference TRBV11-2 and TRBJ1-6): EAGVAQSPRYKIIEKRQSVAFWCNPISGHATLYWYQQILGQGPKLLIQFQNNGVVDDSQLPKDRFSAERLKGVDSTLKIQPAKLEDSAVYLCASSHRDRRSYNSPLHFGNGTRLTVT.

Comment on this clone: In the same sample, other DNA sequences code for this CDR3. In DNA, the CDR3 is TGTGCTAGTGGTTTGGCCCTAAACACTGAAGCTTTCTTT. Translation: CASGLALNTEAFF. The chain has TRBV12-5 and TRBJ1-1; D unresolved. Looked up from germline, CDR1 is LGHNT and CDR2 is FRNRAP. This CDR3 is 13 amino acids long. V lost 1 base, J lost 2 bases, and 5 bases lay in between. The full variable domain, with the rest looked up from reference TRBV12-5 and TRBJ1-1, is DARVTQTPRHKVTEMGQEVTMRCQPILGHNTVFWYRQTMMQGLELLAYFRNRAPLDDSGMPKDRFSAEMPDATLATLKIQPSEPRDSAVYFCASGLALNTEAFFGQGTRLTVV.

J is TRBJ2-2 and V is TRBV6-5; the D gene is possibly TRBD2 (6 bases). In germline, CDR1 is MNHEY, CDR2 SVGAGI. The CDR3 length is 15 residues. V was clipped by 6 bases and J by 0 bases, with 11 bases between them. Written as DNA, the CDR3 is TGTGCCAGCAGGGCGGGACTTTCGAACACCGGGGAGCTGTTTTTT. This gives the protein CASRAGLSNTGELFF.

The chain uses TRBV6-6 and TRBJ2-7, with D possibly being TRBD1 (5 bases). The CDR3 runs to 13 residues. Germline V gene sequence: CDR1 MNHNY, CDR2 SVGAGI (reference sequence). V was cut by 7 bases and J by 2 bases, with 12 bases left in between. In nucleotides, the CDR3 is TGTGCCAGCAAGGGGCAGGTCACCTACGAGCAGTACTTC. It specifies CASKGQVTYEQYF.